These 20 T cell receptor beta chains share one sample of origin, sequenced in a study of control samples from healthy donors and cancer patients. The protocol was immunoSEQ multiplex PCR, while the TCRdb copy is restricted to in-frame clones and leaves out a portion. This table holds roughly 100,000 clones, 88% found once. Sequencing was done on a sample of blood. The receptors were gathered from a man aged 30 to 45 in good health.

The V gene is TRBV19, the J gene TRBJ2-4; no definite D call. Per germline, CDR1 LNHDA and CDR2 SQIVND (reference sequence). V was cut by 3 bases and J by 7 bases, with 10 bases left in between. The CDR3 consists of 13 residues. CDR3 residues: CASSINFWNIQYF. The CDR3 DNA reads as TGTGCCAGTAGTATTAATTTTTGGAACATTCAGTACTTC.

This clone was recorded a few times. V gene TRBV10-3 combines with J gene TRBJ1-5; D gene unclear. This CDR3 comprises 13 residues. Deletions cut 2 bases from V and 8 bases from J, with 10 bases between. Germline V gene lookup returns CDR1 ENHRY and CDR2 SYGVKD. CDR3 loop: CAISETVDEPQHF. Written as DNA, the CDR3 is TGTGCCATCAGTGAGACAGTAGATGAGCCCCAGCATTTT.

This clone was seen once. This sequence joins TRBV6-5 and TRBJ2-7; 9 bases fit TRBD2. The CDR3 sequence is 14 residues long. Germline V gives CDR1 MNHEY, CDR2 SVGAGI. Trimming at V came to 6 bases and at J to 5 bases, leaving 8 bases not matched to a gene. CDR3 in DNA: TGTGCCAGCAGCCTCGCGGGAGGGCCCGACGAGCAGTACTTC. Residues: CASSLAGGPDEQYF.

This rearrangement joins TRBV19 to TRBJ2-5, with 12 bases fitting TRBD2. Germline trimming cut 9 bases from V and 1 base from J; bases unmatched to any gene: 6. The germline CDR1 and CDR2 sequences are LNHDA and SQIVND (reference sequence). The CDR3 runs 15 residues. The CDR3 is CASQTSGSPQETQYF. The CDR3 nucleotides are TGTGCCAGCCAGACTAGCGGGAGTCCCCAAGAGACCCAGTACTTC. Together with reference TRBV19 and TRBJ2-5, the CDR3 gives the full variable domain: DGGITQSPKYLFRKEGQNVTLSCEQNLNHDAMYWYRQDPGQGLRLIYYSQIVNDFQKGDIAEGYSVSREKKESFPLTVTSAQKNPTAFYLCASQTSGSPQETQYFGPGTRLLVL.

This chain links TRBV5-1 with TRBJ2-7; D is tentatively TRBD1 or TRBD2 (5 bases each). Trimming pared 0 bases from V and 2 bases from J, leaving 15 bases between. This CDR3 has 16 amino acids. The V gene's germline CDR1 is SGHRS and CDR2 YFSETQ. The CDR3 DNA sequence: TGCGCCAGCAGCTTGGGACATGGGGGAGCGACCTACGAGCAGTACTTC. Translating it yields CASSLGHGGATYEQYF.

The chain links TRBV29-1 to TRBJ2-6; D is perhaps TRBD2 (5 bases). V shed 4 bases and J shed 2 bases, with 6 bases lying between them. The CDR3 covers 13 residues. Germline lookup yields CDR1 SQVTM and CDR2 ANQGSEA. The CDR3 loop is CSVAGAGANVLTF. The CDR3 DNA reads TGCAGCGTTGCCGGGGCTGGGGCCAACGTCCTGACTTTC.

The chain uses TRBV6-2 or TRBV6-3 and TRBJ1-5; 10 nucleotides align to TRBD1. This CDR3 spans 17 amino acids. Germline CDR1 is MNHEY and CDR2 is SVGEGT. With 2 bases clipped from V and 11 bases from J, the junction kept 15 bases outside the gene matches. In DNA form, the CDR3 reads TGTGCCAGCAGTTACGACCAAGCGTCCCGGGACAGGGGCGCCCAGCATTTT. It translates to CASSYDQASRDRGAQHF.

The chain combines TRBV12-3 or TRBV12-4 with TRBJ2-5; D gene ambiguous. V lost 3 bases and J 4 bases, leaving 3 bases between the germline ends. CDR3 length: 11 amino acids. The CDR3 is CASSFRETQYF. The CDR3 region has the DNA TGTGCCAGCAGTTTTAGAGAGACCCAGTACTTC.

DNA of the CDR3: TGTGCCAGCTCCCGCTCTGGCCCTACCTACGAGCAGTACTTC. Translation: CASSRSGPTYEQYF. This sequence joins TRBV18 and TRBJ2-7; D gene uncertain. V dropped 6 bases and J dropped 2 bases, with 14 bases sitting between them. The CDR3 consists of 14 residues. Germline CDR1 and CDR2: KGHSH and LQKENI. Full variable domain (missing parts from reference TRBV18 and TRBJ2-7): NAGVMQNPRHLVRRRGQEARLRCSPMKGHSHVYWYRQLPEEGLKFMVYLQKENIIDESGMPKERFSAEFPKEGPSILRIQQVVRGDSAAYFCASSRSGPTYEQYFGPGTRLTVT.

The genes are TRBV5-1 and TRBJ2-5; D possibly corresponds to TRBD2 (6 bases). Trimming left V 2 bases short and J 2 bases short, with 7 bases between. From germline, CDR1 is SGHRS and CDR2 YFSETQ. This CDR3 region has 13 residues. The CDR3 reads CASSFREQETQYF. CDR3 bases: TGCGCCAGCAGCTTCCGGGAGCAAGAGACCCAGTACTTC.

This clone was seen once. The chain links TRBV12-5 to TRBJ2-1, with TRBD2 as a possible D gene (5 bases). CDR3 length equals 16 residues. Deletions cut 4 bases from V and 0 bases from J, with 13 bases between. Germline V gene data show CDR1 as LGHNT and CDR2 as FRNRAP. The CDR3 DNA reads TGTGCTAGTGGTTCTTCTAGCAGGAGCTCCTACAATGAGCAGTTCTTC. This gives the protein CASGSSSRSSYNEQFF.

The rearrangement uses TRBV24-1 and TRBJ2-2; D uncertain. With 1 base removed from V and 4 bases from J, the gap between germline ends came to 9 bases. Germline assignment: CDR1 KGHDR and CDR2 SFDVKD. The CDR3 spans 15 residues. The CDR3: CATSDFPPATGELFF. DNA of the CDR3: TGTGCCACCAGTGATTTCCCCCCGGCCACCGGGGAGCTGTTTTTT.

The chain carries TRBV19 and TRBJ2-7; D may be TRBD1 (6 bases). CDR3 length equals 14 residues. With 5 bases removed from V and 3 bases from J, the gap between germline ends came to 14 bases. Germline lookup yields CDR1 LNHDA and CDR2 SQIVND (reference sequence). The CDR3 DNA follows: TGTGCCAGTAGTGGGGGAACAGGGATCTACGAGCAGTACTTC. The encoded protein is CASSGGTGIYEQYF.

The chain couples TRBV19 to TRBJ1-5; the D gene is possibly TRBD1 (6 bases). This CDR3 spans 16 amino acids. Germline CDR1 reads LNHDA; CDR2 reads SQIVND (reference sequence). The V and J ends lost 4 bases and 2 bases respectively, with 15 bases between them. CDR3 in amino acids: CASSSQGGRGNQPQHF. The CDR3, as DNA: TGTGCCAGTAGTAGCCAAGGGGGTAGGGGCAATCAGCCCCAGCATTTT.

The rearrangement joins TRBV23-1 to TRBJ1-3, with D unresolved. TRBV23-1 is identified as an open reading frame with a role that is uncertain. V lost 1 base to trimming and J lost 1 base, with 14 bases between them. The CDR3 extends over 17 amino acids. CDR3 loop: CASSQYNPGLSGNTIYF. In DNA, the CDR3 is TGCGCCAGCAGTCAATATAATCCCGGCCTGTCTGGAAACACCATATATTTT.

The rearrangement joins TRBV27 to TRBJ1-5; D is possibly TRBD1 (6 bases). V was clipped by 3 bases and J by 5 bases, with 11 bases between them. The CDR3 length is 14 residues. Germline lookup yields CDR1 MNHEY and CDR2 SMNVEV (reference sequence). CDR3 protein: CASSFKDSDQPQHF. CDR3 in DNA: TGTGCCAGCAGTTTCAAGGACAGCGATCAGCCCCAGCATTTT.

The J gene is TRBJ2-1, the V gene TRBV6-1; D ambiguous. Germline lookup yields CDR1 MNHNS and CDR2 SASEGT. This CDR3 has 15 amino acids. V was cut by 3 bases and J by 1 base, with 10 bases left in between. In DNA form, the CDR3 reads TGTGCCAGCAGTGAGTTCCGGTTATCCTACAATGAGCAGTTCTTC. Protein sequence: CASSEFRLSYNEQFF.

This clone was counted once. The chain recombines TRBV7-2 with TRBJ2-1; no reliable D call. The CDR3 is 18 residues long. V lost 0 bases and J lost 0, with 15 bases in between. Germline lookup yields CDR1 SGHTA and CDR2 FQGNSA. The CDR3 sequence: CASSLAAFRLSSYNEQFF. The CDR3 DNA reads as TGTGCCAGCAGCTTAGCGGCCTTCAGGTTGAGCTCCTACAATGAGCAGTTCTTC.

The chain recombines TRBV10-1 with TRBJ2-7; possibly TRBD1 for D (6 bases). Germline assignment: CDR1 WNHNN and CDR2 SYGVQD (reference sequence). CDR3 length equals 14 residues. V lost 5 bases, J lost 3 bases, and 14 bases lay in between. Here the CDR3 DNA reads TGCGCCAGCAGTTTCTCCAGGGGCGTCTACGAGCAGTACTTC. It translates to CASSFSRGVYEQYF.

This clone has a single count. This chain uses TRBV7-9 with TRBJ2-3, with 11 bases matching TRBD2. CDR1 is SEHNR and CDR2 is FQNEAQ in the germline V gene (reference sequence). The CDR3 runs to 14 residues. The ends lost 7 bases at V and 11 bases at J; junction bases unmatched: 11. CDR3 in DNA: TGTGCCAGCAACGGACTAGCGGGCCACCCGCAGCAGTATTTT. Amino acids: CASNGLAGHPQQYF.